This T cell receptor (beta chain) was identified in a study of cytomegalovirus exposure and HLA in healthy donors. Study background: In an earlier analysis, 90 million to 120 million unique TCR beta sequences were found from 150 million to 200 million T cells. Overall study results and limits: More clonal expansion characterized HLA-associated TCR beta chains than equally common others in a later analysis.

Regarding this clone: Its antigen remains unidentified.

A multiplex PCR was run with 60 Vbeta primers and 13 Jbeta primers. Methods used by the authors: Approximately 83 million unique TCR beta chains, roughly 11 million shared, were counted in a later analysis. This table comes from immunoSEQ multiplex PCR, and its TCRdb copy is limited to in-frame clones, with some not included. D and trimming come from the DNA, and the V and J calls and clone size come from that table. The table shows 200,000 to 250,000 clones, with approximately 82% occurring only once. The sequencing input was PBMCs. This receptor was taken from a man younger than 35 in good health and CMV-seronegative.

The CDR3 DNA reads as TGTGCCAGCATAGAGAACACTGAAGCTTTCTTT. Protein sequence: CASIENTEAFF. V and J are TRBV25-1 and TRBJ1-1; unclear D gene. The CDR3 length is 11 residues. The germline V and J ends were trimmed by 7 bases and 1 base, with 4 bases remaining between them. The germline gives CDR1 MGHDK, CDR2 SYGVNS.